The source of this TCR beta chain is a study of T cells expressing NK-cell markers. cDNA encoding TCR beta was synthesized via 5'RACE template switching incorporating UMIs. From the 5' RACE reads, TCRdb lists one entry per CDR3 protein and no DNA. This sample's table has over 120,000 distinct CDR3 sequences. In the case of this clonotype: The antigen remains unidentified.

Study findings and constraints: The CD3+CD56-NKG2C+ fraction was also led by these clonotypes in a few donors.

Germline V gives CDR1 MNHEY, CDR2 SMNVEV (reference sequence). The CDR3 sequence is 16 residues long. Material: blood T cells: a sorted CD56 or NKG2C T cell subset, CD4+ or CD8+ T cells, or bulk PBMC T cells (not recorded which). The TCR comes from a young man in good health. The chain has TRBV27 and TRBJ2-3. This CDR3 reads CASSSLLAGSTDTQYF.